This T cell receptor beta chain was sequenced in a study of blood T cell repertoires in COVID-19. The CDR3 totals 16 residues. Germline trimming cut 1 base from V and 2 bases from J; bases unmatched to any gene: 6. Germline V gene lookup returns CDR1 LGHNA and CDR2 YNFKEQ. Per the authors' pipeline: It was from reference gene primer amplification that nucleated cell counts were estimated. Produced via immunoSEQ multiplex PCR; TCRdb's table is partial and in-frame only. V, J and clone size reflect that table, while D and trimming were determined from the DNA. The sample records tens of thousands of clones, approximately 91% being singletons.

The TCR comes from a man between 65 and 79 years old with acute or convalescent COVID-19. The sample taken for sequencing was peripheral blood. J is TRBJ2-7 and V is TRBV4-2, with 9 nucleotides matching TRBD1. The CDR3 nucleotides read TGTGCCAGCAGCCAAGTCTGGGACAGGGATACCTACGAGCAGTACTTC. The encoded protein is CASSQVWDRDTYEQYF.